This is a list of T cell receptor beta chains from one sample in a study of blood T cell repertoires in COVID-19. Sequencing was performed with immunoSEQ multiplex PCR; in TCRdb, only in-frame clones are kept and a portion is missing. The table includes over 150,000 clones, about 85% detected once. The sample comprised peripheral blood. Receptors originate from a man aged 40-50 years with acute or convalescent COVID-19. Both conserved end residues are part of each CDR3. D genes are given only for firm matches. Rows give clone size only sometimes, using once, few, many, or a class for an expanded clone.

d_gene | j_gene | v_gene | abundance | CDR3aa | CDR3nt
- | TRBJ1-5 | TRBV28 | - | CASSSVDSNQPQHF | TGTGCCAGCAGTTCAGTCGATAGCAATCAGCCCCAGCATTTT
TRBD2 | TRBJ2-3 | TRBV5-6 | - | CASSFLGLGKGDTQYF | TGTGCCAGCAGCTTTTTGGGACTAGGGAAGGGAGATACGCAGTATTTT
TRBD2 | TRBJ2-3 | TRBV10-3 | - | CAISELGLAGAVDTQYF | TGTGCCATCAGTGAGTTGGGACTAGCGGGGGCCGTAGATACGCAGTATTTT
TRBD2 | TRBJ2-1 | TRBV7-2 | - | CASSGGGARNEQFF | TGTGCCAGCAGTGGCGGGGGGGCACGGAATGAGCAGTTCTTC
- | TRBJ2-7 | TRBV18 | - | CASSPYGSGEQYF | TGTGCCAGCTCACCTTACGGCTCGGGCGAGCAGTACTTC
- | TRBJ1-2 | TRBV25-1 | - | CASSRPEQGQGYTF | TGTGCCAGCAGTCGCCCTGAGCAGGGTCAGGGCTACACCTTC
- | TRBJ2-7 | TRBV19 | - | CASSTWTENYEQYF | TGTGCCAGTAGTACCTGGACAGAGAACTACGAGCAGTACTTC
- | TRBJ1-1 | TRBV12-3/TRBV12-4 | - | CASSRDRNTEAFF | TGTGCCAGCAGCCGTGACAGGAACACTGAAGCTTTCTTT
TRBD1 | TRBJ2-3 | TRBV7-2 | - | CASSFRQGATDTQYF | TGTGCCAGCAGCTTCAGACAGGGGGCAACAGATACGCAGTATTTT
- | TRBJ2-1 | TRBV15 | - | CATSGGRGNEQFF | TGTGCCACCAGCGGAGGTCGGGGCAATGAGCAGTTCTTC
TRBD2 | TRBJ2-2 | TRBV11-2 | - | CASSLSGGKNTGELFF | TGTGCCAGCAGCCTGAGCGGGGGGAAGAACACCGGGGAGCTGTTTTTT
TRBD1 | TRBJ2-3 | TRBV6-5 | - | CASRDRGQTDTQYF | TGTGCCAGCAGGGACAGGGGGCAGACAGATACGCAGTATTTT
- | TRBJ1-4 | TRBV28 | - | CASRHGGEANEKLFF | TGTGCCAGCAGACACGGCGGTGAAGCTAATGAAAAACTGTTTTTT
- | TRBJ1-1 | TRBV4-1 | - | CASSQGSAGKGTEAFF | TGCGCCAGCAGCCAAGGGTCGGCAGGGAAGGGTACTGAAGCTTTCTTT
- | TRBJ1-6 | TRBV30 | - | CAWSGDKHNSPLHF | TGTGCCTGGAGTGGTGACAAACATAATTCACCCCTCCACTTT
TRBD1 | TRBJ1-5 | TRBV28 | - | CASRGQGGNQPQHF | TGTGCCAGCAGGGGACAGGGGGGCAATCAGCCCCAGCATTTT
- | TRBJ2-7 | TRBV19 | - | CASSPSPHEQYF | TGTGCCAGTAGCCCAAGCCCCCACGAGCAGTACTTC
- | TRBJ1-4 | TRBV28 | - | CASSFREKLFF | TGTGCCAGCAGTTTTCGGGAAAAACTGTTTTTT
- | TRBJ1-1 | TRBV7-2 | - | CASSSQYGDEAFF | TGTGCCAGCAGCTCACAATACGGGGATGAAGCTTTCTTT
TRBD2 | TRBJ2-1 | TRBV11-2 | - | CASSSIRALAGGERNEQFF | TGTGCCAGCAGTTCTATTAGGGCGCTAGCGGGGGGGGAACGCAATGAGCAGTTCTTC
- | TRBJ1-1 | TRBV5-4 | - | CASSPGGPGPNTEAFF | TGTGCCAGCAGCCCGGGGGGTCCGGGACCAAACACTGAAGCTTTCTTT
TRBD1 | TRBJ2-6 | TRBV2 | once | CASALDRVMSGANVLTF | TGTGCCAGCGCTCTTGACAGGGTAATGTCAGGGGCCAACGTCCTGACTTTC
TRBD1 | TRBJ1-6 | TRBV4-3 | few | CASSQDAPGTGVSPLHF | TGCGCCAGCAGCCAAGATGCCCCCGGGACAGGGGTCTCACCCCTCCACTTT
TRBD2 | TRBJ2-2 | TRBV19 | - | CASTFRGLGGTGELFF | TGTGCCAGTACCTTTAGGGGACTCGGGGGGACCGGGGAGCTGTTTTTT
TRBD1 | TRBJ2-1 | TRBV19 | - | CASSIGTVNDEQFF | TGTGCCAGTAGTATTGGGACAGTAAACGATGAGCAGTTCTTC
TRBD2 | TRBJ2-7 | TRBV4-3 | - | CASSQGSGGAYEQYF | TGCGCCAGCAGCCAAGGTAGCGGGGGGGCCTACGAGCAGTACTTC
- | TRBJ2-7 | TRBV18 | few | CASSLERRYEQYF | TGTGCCAGCTCATTGGAGCGGAGGTACGAGCAGTACTTC
- | TRBJ2-5 | TRBV29-1 | - | CSTALAYQETQYF | TGCAGCACCGCCCTGGCCTACCAAGAGACCCAGTACTTC
- | TRBJ1-1 | TRBV4-2 | - | CASSHEGRGEAFF | TGTGCCAGCAGCCACGAGGGGAGGGGTGAAGCTTTCTTT
- | TRBJ2-1 | TRBV7-9 | - | CDFPRDEQFF | TGTGACTTCCCCCGTGATGAGCAGTTCTTC
TRBD2 | TRBJ2-7 | TRBV5-1 | once | CASSLAGLAGNYEQYF | TGCGCCAGCAGCTTGGCGGGGCTAGCGGGAAACTACGAGCAGTACTTC
- | TRBJ2-5 | TRBV7-8 | - | CASSPQVETQYF | TGTGCCAGCAGCCCGCAGGTGGAGACCCAGTACTTC
TRBD1 | TRBJ2-3 | TRBV2 | once | CASSVSRGQGTSTDTQYF | TGTGCCAGCAGTGTATCGAGAGGACAGGGTACTAGCACAGATACGCAGTATTTT
- | TRBJ1-5 | TRBV3-1/TRBV3-2 | - | CASSQGGDQPQHF | TGTGCCAGCAGCCAAGGGGGGGATCAGCCCCAGCATTTT
TRBD1 | TRBJ2-5 | TRBV5-6 | - | CASSPRDRGLLETQYF | TGTGCCAGCAGCCCCCGGGACAGGGGTCTACTGGAGACCCAGTACTTC
TRBD1 | TRBJ1-4 | TRBV7-2 | - | CASSAGQAPTNEKLFF | TGTGCCAGCAGCGCGGGACAGGCACCAACTAATGAAAAACTGTTTTTT
TRBD1 | TRBJ2-4 | TRBV5-3 | - | CARRPDRATKNIQYF | TGTGCCAGAAGGCCAGACAGGGCTACCAAAAACATTCAGTACTTC
TRBD2 | TRBJ2-5 | TRBV19 | - | CASSRGTSGGGETQYF | TGTGCCAGTAGTAGAGGGACTAGCGGGGGAGGAGAGACCCAGTACTTC
TRBD1 | TRBJ2-7 | TRBV27 | - | CASIQTGTHEQYF | TGTGCCAGCATTCAGACAGGGACCCACGAGCAGTACTTC
- | TRBJ1-5 | TRBV18 | - | CASSQDRNMPQHF | TGTGCCAGCTCACAGGACAGAAATATGCCCCAGCATTTT
- | TRBJ2-5 | TRBV2 | - | CASPRDTSETQYF | TGTGCCAGCCCCCGGGACACCTCAGAGACCCAGTACTTC
TRBD2 | TRBJ2-4 | TRBV7-2 | - | CASSLVGGLAENIQYF | TGTGCCAGCAGCTTAGTGGGGGGACTAGCGGAAAACATTCAGTACTTC
- | TRBJ2-5 | TRBV12-3/TRBV12-4 | - | CASSLRGLETQYF | TGTGCCAGCAGTTTACGGGGGTTGGAGACCCAGTACTTC
TRBD1 | TRBJ1-1 | TRBV6-5 | - | CASSSSRDRPYTEAFF | TGTGCCAGCAGTTCATCCCGGGACAGGCCCTACACTGAAGCTTTCTTT
- | TRBJ1-2 | TRBV18 | - | CASSISGDVYGYTF | TGTGCCAGCTCAATTTCAGGGGATGTCTATGGCTACACCTTC
TRBD1 | TRBJ1-2 | TRBV4-2 | - | CASSIPGQENYGYTF | TGTGCCAGCAGTATCCCGGGACAGGAGAACTATGGCTACACCTTC
TRBD1 | TRBJ1-1 | TRBV6-6 | - | CASRGLDRGMNTEAFF | TGTGCCAGCAGGGGACTGGACAGGGGAATGAACACTGAAGCTTTCTTT
TRBD1 | TRBJ1-2 | TRBV6-4 | - | CASSDSKIGTGFGYTF | TGTGCCAGCAGTGACTCGAAAATCGGGACAGGGTTCGGCTACACCTTC
- | TRBJ2-2 | TRBV5-6 | - | CASSSLRENTGELFF | TGTGCCAGCAGCTCTCTCCGCGAGAACACCGGGGAGCTGTTTTTT
TRBD1 | TRBJ1-4 | TRBV10-3 | - | CAISDYSGTGVEKLFF | TGTGCCATCAGTGATTACTCCGGGACAGGGGTAGAAAAACTGTTTTTT
TRBD1 | TRBJ1-1 | TRBV28 | - | CASSFPSTGERKGMNTEAFF | TGTGCCAGCAGTTTCCCTTCAACAGGGGAAAGGAAGGGGATGAACACTGAAGCTTTCTTT